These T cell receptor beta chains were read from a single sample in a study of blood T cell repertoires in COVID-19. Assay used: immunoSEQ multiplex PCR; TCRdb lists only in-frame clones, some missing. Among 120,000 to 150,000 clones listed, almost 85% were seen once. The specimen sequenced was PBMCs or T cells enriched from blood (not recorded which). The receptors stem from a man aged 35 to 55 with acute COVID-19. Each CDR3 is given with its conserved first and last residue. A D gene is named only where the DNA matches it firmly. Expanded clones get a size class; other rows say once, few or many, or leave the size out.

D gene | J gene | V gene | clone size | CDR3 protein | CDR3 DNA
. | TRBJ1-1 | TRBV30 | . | CAWRFDISEAFF | TGTGCCTGGAGATTCGACATTAGTGAAGCTTTCTTT
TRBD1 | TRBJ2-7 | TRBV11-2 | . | CASSFSRDSSYEQYF | TGTGCCAGCAGCTTCTCTCGGGACAGTTCCTACGAGCAGTACTTC
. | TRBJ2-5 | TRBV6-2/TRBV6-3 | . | CASSQGRDIPRETQYF | TGTGCCAGCAGTCAGGGCCGGGACATCCCTAGGGAGACCCAGTACTTC
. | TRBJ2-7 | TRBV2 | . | CASSESVIVGQYF | TGTGCCAGCAGTGAAAGCGTGATCGTGGGGCAGTACTTC
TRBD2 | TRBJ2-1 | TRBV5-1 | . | CASSLVRGTSGTNNEQFF | TGCGCCAGCAGCTTGGTAAGGGGGACTAGCGGTACCAACAATGAGCAGTTCTTC
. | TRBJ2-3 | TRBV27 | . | CASSFSGEITDTQYF | TGTGCCAGCAGTTTCTCAGGGGAGATCACAGATACGCAGTATTTT
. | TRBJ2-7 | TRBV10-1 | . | CASSESAGDLSYEQYF | TGCGCCAGCAGTGAGTCGGCAGGGGATCTCAGCTACGAGCAGTACTTC
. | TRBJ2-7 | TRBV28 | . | CASSTSGGRGPYEQYF | TGTGCCAGCAGCACAAGCGGGGGAAGGGGGCCCTACGAGCAGTACTTC
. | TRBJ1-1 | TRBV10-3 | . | CAISRAGEGGTEAFF | TGTGCCATCAGTCGGGCAGGGGAGGGAGGCACTGAAGCTTTCTTT
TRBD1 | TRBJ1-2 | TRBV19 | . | CASSSPQGGYYGYTF | TGTGCCAGTAGTTCCCCTCAGGGGGGTTATTATGGCTACACCTTC
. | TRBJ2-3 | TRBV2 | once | CAGSSDYSLSSTDTQYF | TGTGCTGGGAGTTCGGACTACTCACTTTCTAGCACAGATACGCAGTATTTT
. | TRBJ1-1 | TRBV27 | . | CASSFSQNTEAFF | TGTGCCAGCAGTTTCAGTCAGAACACTGAAGCTTTCTTT
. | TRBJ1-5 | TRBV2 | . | CASSEGARFQPQHF | TGTGCCAGCAGTGAGGGGGCAAGGTTTCAGCCCCAGCATTTT
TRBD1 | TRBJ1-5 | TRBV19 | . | CASSRQGTSNQPQHF | TGTGCCAGTAGCCGACAGGGGACTAGCAATCAGCCCCAGCATTTT
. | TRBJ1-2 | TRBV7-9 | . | CASSLNSGDGYTF | TGTGCCAGCAGCTTAAATTCAGGGGACGGCTACACCTTC
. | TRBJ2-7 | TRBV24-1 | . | CATSEQTNGYEQYF | TGTGCCACCAGTGAGCAAACCAACGGTTACGAGCAGTACTTC
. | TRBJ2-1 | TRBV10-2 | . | CASRTPERHNEQFF | TGCGCCAGTAGAACTCCGGAGAGACACAATGAGCAGTTCTTC
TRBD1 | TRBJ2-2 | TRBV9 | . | CASSPTTGVTGELFF | TGTGCCAGCAGCCCCACCACAGGGGTCACCGGGGAGCTGTTTTTT